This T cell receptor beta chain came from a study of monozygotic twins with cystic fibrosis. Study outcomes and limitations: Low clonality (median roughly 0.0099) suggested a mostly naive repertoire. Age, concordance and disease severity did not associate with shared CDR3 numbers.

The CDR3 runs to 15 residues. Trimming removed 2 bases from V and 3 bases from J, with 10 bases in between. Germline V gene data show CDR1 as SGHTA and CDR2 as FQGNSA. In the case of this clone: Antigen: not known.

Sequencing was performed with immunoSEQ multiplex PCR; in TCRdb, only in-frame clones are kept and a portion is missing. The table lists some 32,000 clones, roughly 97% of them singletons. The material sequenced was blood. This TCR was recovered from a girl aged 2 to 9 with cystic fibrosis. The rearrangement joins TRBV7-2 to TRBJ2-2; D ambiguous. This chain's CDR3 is CASSLKSPYTGELFF. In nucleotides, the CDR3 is TGTGCCAGCAGCTTAAAATCACCTTACACCGGGGAGCTGTTTTTT.